Presented here are 26 T cell receptor beta chains from one specimen sequenced in a study of blood T cell repertoires in COVID-19. Profiled with immunoSEQ multiplex PCR; TCRdb holds only in-frame clones, not every one. The sample records 270,000 or so clones, nearly 90% being singletons. What was sequenced was peripheral blood. Source of these receptors: a woman aged 60-75 years with COVID-19, enrolled during active disease.

The chain uses TRBV19 and TRBJ1-3, with D hard to call. This CDR3 has 14 amino acids. V lost 2 bases and J lost 4, with 9 bases in between. The V gene's germline CDR1 is LNHDA and CDR2 SQIVND (reference sequence). The DNA of the CDR3 is TGTGCCAGTAGTATACAGGTGAACGGAAACACCATATATTTT. Its protein is CASSIQVNGNTIYF. Full variable domain (rest looked up from reference TRBV19 and TRBJ1-3): DGGITQSPKYLFRKEGQNVTLSCEQNLNHDAMYWYRQDPGQGLRLIYYSQIVNDFQKGDIAEGYSVSREKKESFPLTVTSAQKNPTAFYLCASSIQVNGNTIYFGEGSWLTVV.

The chain is built from TRBV7-3 and TRBJ1-1; TRBD1 matches 9 bases. Looked up from germline, CDR1 is SGHTA and CDR2 is FQGTGA. This CDR3 is 15 amino acids long. V lost 5 bases, J lost 5 bases, and 9 bases stayed unmatched. CDR3 bases: TGTGCCAGCAGCAATAGACAGGGGGTCCGAACTGAAGCTTTCTTT. It translates to CASSNRQGVRTEAFF.

The CDR3 loop reads CASTTWSNQPQHF. For the CDR3, the DNA is TGTGCCAGCACCACATGGAGCAATCAGCCCCAGCATTTT. The chain joins TRBV6-6 to TRBJ1-5; D gene ambiguous. CDR1 is MNHNY and CDR2 is SVGAGI in the germline V gene (reference sequence). The CDR3 contains 13 residues. Deletions cut 7 bases from V and 1 base from J, with 8 bases between.

The chain combines TRBV9 with TRBJ1-1, with TRBD1 matching over 9 bases. Per the germline V gene, CDR1 is SGDLS and CDR2 is YYNGEE. The CDR3 consists of 17 residues. Trimming took 4 bases from V and 5 from J; bases not matched to a gene: 15. The CDR3 DNA sequence: TGTGCCAGCAGCCTAGACCCCACGGGGACAGGGAGGACTGAAGCTTTCTTT. It yields the protein CASSLDPTGTGRTEAFF.

The rearrangement uses TRBV10-3 and TRBJ1-1; no clear D. This CDR3 spans 15 amino acids. Trimming pared 4 bases from V and 3 bases from J, leaving 15 bases between. CDR1 is ENHRY and CDR2 is SYGVKD in the germline V gene. The CDR3 DNA reads as TGTGCCATCAGTGCTCGGGAGGCGAGGGACACTGAAGCTTTCTTT. It encodes CAISAREARDTEAFF.

V usage is TRBV19 and J usage is TRBJ2-3, with TRBD2 identical over 11 bases. Germline-derived CDR1 and CDR2 are LNHDA and SQIVND (reference sequence). This CDR3 is 18 amino acids long. The junction had 13 bases not matched to a gene; V was cut back by 3 bases and J by 5 bases. The CDR3 loop is CASSILGLAGGAGDTQYF. The CDR3, as DNA: TGTGCCAGTAGTATTCTAGGGCTAGCGGGGGGCGCGGGAGATACGCAGTATTTT.

The V and J genes are TRBV14 and TRBJ1-1; D gene unclear. The CDR3 spans 12 residues. Germline CDR1 and CDR2: SGHDN and FVKESK. Trimming shortened V by 2 bases and J by 10 bases, and 11 bases separated the two germline ends. Here the CDR3 reads CASSQTEISAFF. CDR3 coding DNA: TGTGCCAGCAGCCAAACAGAAATATCAGCTTTCTTT.

The rearrangement uses TRBV7-2 and TRBJ2-2; 9 bases line up with TRBD2. The CDR3 totals 17 residues. After removal of 6 bases from V and 6 bases from J, the junction contained 14 bases not matched to a gene. In germline, CDR1 is SGHTA, CDR2 FQGNSA. The CDR3 sequence: CASRLLGGGGGPGELFF. CDR3 DNA sequence: TGTGCCAGCAGACTCCTTGGGGGCGGGGGGGGCCCCGGGGAGCTGTTTTTT. The whole variable domain, filled in from reference TRBV7-2 and TRBJ2-2, reads GAGVSQSPSNKVTEKGKDVELRCDPISGHTALYWYRQSLGQGLEFLIYFQGNSAPDKSGLPSDRFSAERTGGSVSTLTIQRTQQEDSAVYLCASRLLGGGGGPGELFFGEGSRLTVL.

The chain joins TRBV19 to TRBJ2-7; 9 bases are shared with TRBD1. V was clipped by 9 bases and J by 1 base; unmatched bases: 4. This CDR3 contains 13 residues. Germline V gene data show CDR1 as LNHDA and CDR2 as SQIVND (reference sequence). CDR3 in DNA: TGTGCCAGCCGGGACAGGGCGTCCTACGAGCAGTACTTC. This encodes CASRDRASYEQYF.

This CDR3 is CASSVGGSAYEQYF. CDR3 nucleotide sequence: TGTGCCAGCAGTGTAGGGGGCAGCGCCTACGAGCAGTACTTC. The chain uses TRBV2 and TRBJ2-7, with 7 bases identical to TRBD1. Germline V gene data show CDR1 as SNHLY and CDR2 as FYNNEI. Unmatched junction bases numbered 5, after V lost 4 bases and J lost 2 bases. The CDR3 contains 14 residues.

The genes are TRBV13 and TRBJ2-3; possibly TRBD2 for D (5 bases). V lost 0 bases and J lost 0, with 22 bases in between. Germline-derived CDR1 and CDR2 are PRHDT and FYEKMQ (reference sequence). CDR3 size: 20 residues. This CDR3 reads CASSLGQRTDFHTSTDTQYF. CDR3 DNA sequence: TGTGCCAGCAGCTTAGGCCAAAGGACTGACTTTCATACTAGCACAGATACGCAGTATTTT.

V gene TRBV7-3 combines with J gene TRBJ2-2, with D possibly matching TRBD2 (6 bases). The CDR3 sequence is 16 residues long. Trimming shortened V by 5 bases and J by 6 bases, and 19 bases separated the two germline ends. CDR1 and CDR2 (germline): SGHTA, FQGTGA. The CDR3 DNA follows: TGTGCCAGCAGCCGCACCCCCACGGGGGACCCCGGGGAGCTGTTTTTT. Translated: CASSRTPTGDPGELFF. Full variable domain (outside the CDR3, taken from reference TRBV7-3 and TRBJ2-2): GAGVSQTPSNKVTEKGKYVELRCDPISGHTALYWYRQSLGQGPEFLIYFQGTGAADDSGLPNDRFFAVRPEGSVSTLKIQRTERGDSAVYLCASSRTPTGDPGELFFGEGSRLTVL.

This sequence joins TRBV21-1 and TRBJ1-1. TRBV21-1 represents a pseudogene. The CDR3 loop spans 9 amino acids. CDR3 DNA: TGTGCCAGCACCCCCGGGGCTTTCTTT. Residues: CASTPGAFF.

The V gene is TRBV19, the J gene TRBJ1-2; D is unclear. The V end was cut by 1 base, the J end by 3 bases, with 12 bases between. CDR3 length: 15 residues. In germline, CDR1 is LNHDA, CDR2 SQIVND (reference sequence). The CDR3 nucleotides are TGTGCCAGTAGTATAGTCGGGGAGGCCGACTATGGCTACACCTTC. Protein product: CASSIVGEADYGYTF.

This rearrangement joins TRBV5-6 to TRBJ2-6; the match to TRBD2 covers 9 bases. Germline V gene data show CDR1 as SGHDT and CDR2 as YYEEEE. V shed 1 base and J 0 bases; nucleotides not matched to a gene: 5. This CDR3 contains 18 residues. The CDR3 DNA reads as TGTGCCAGCAGCTTGCTAGCGGGGTTCCCCTCTGGGGCCAACGTCCTGACTTTC. It yields the protein CASSLLAGFPSGANVLTF.

This clone has only one observation. The chain carries TRBV7-9 and TRBJ1-1; 8 positions agree with TRBD1. CDR1 SEHNR and CDR2 FQNEAQ come from the germline V gene (reference sequence). This CDR3 is built from 17 residues. Losses at the gene ends were 2 bases for V and 5 bases for J; bases not matched to a gene: 13. CDR3 DNA sequence: TGTGCCAGCAGCTTATCCCGGTTCGACAGGGGTGGAACTGAAGCTTTCTTT. Its protein is CASSLSRFDRGGTEAFF.

The rearrangement links TRBV6-5 to TRBJ1-1, with D perhaps matching TRBD1 (5 bases). Germline V gene sequence: CDR1 MNHEY, CDR2 SVGAGI. The CDR3 has 13 residues. V was shortened by 9 bases and J by 4 bases, with 15 bases between the two germline ends. The DNA for the CDR3 is TGTGCCAGTCGACAGCCCTATCGCACTGAAGCTTTCTTT. Encoded protein: CASRQPYRTEAFF.

In its sample, this clone was seen a few times. The rearrangement uses TRBV30 and TRBJ1-2; D possibly corresponds to TRBD1 (6 bases). Germline loops: CDR1 GTSNPN, CDR2 SVGIG (reference sequence). Trimming took 4 bases from V and 2 from J, leaving 14 bases between them. This CDR3 contains 14 residues. CDR3 DNA: TGTGCCTGGAAGGGGCAGGGGCGGAACTATGGCTACACCTTC. Translation: CAWKGQGRNYGYTF.

This chain connects TRBV5-6 to TRBJ2-3; tentative D call: TRBD2 (6 bases). Germline V gene lookup returns CDR1 SGHDT and CDR2 YYEEEE. V was shortened by 4 bases and J by 0 bases, with 9 bases between the two germline ends. CDR3 length: 14 residues. The CDR3: CASSLGTSTDTQYF. CDR3 in DNA: TGTGCCAGCAGCCTTGGGACTAGCACAGATACGCAGTATTTT.

The sample holds one count of this clone. The rearrangement uses TRBV18 and TRBJ1-1; D call uncertain. The CDR3 has 15 residues. Trimming stripped 0 bases from V and 6 bases from J, with 14 bases between. Germline V gives CDR1 KGHSH, CDR2 LQKENI. CDR3 in DNA: TGTGCCAGCTCACCACCGATGGGCTTTGTTGCTGAAGCTTTCTTT. This translates into CASSPPMGFVAEAFF.

The rearrangement uses TRBV5-6 and TRBJ1-5; D is unresolved. Germline V gives CDR1 SGHDT, CDR2 YYEEEE. V shed 0 bases and J shed 4 bases, with 14 bases lying between them. The CDR3 spans 16 residues. The CDR3 DNA reads TGTGCCAGCAGCTTGGGGTCGGCGGGAGCGAATCAGCCCCAGCATTTT. Its translation: CASSLGSAGANQPQHF.

Comment on this clone: This sample also contains other DNA sequences that code for the same CDR3. The chain uses TRBV7-2 and TRBJ2-7; D is perhaps TRBD2 (6 bases). Germline V gene lookup returns CDR1 SGHTA and CDR2 FQGNSA. CDR3 length equals 14 residues. V was cut by 5 bases and J by 2 bases, with 13 bases left in between. Here the CDR3 DNA reads TGTGCCAGCAGCCTAGGGACGGGGGCCTACGAGCAGTACTTC. Residues: CASSLGTGAYEQYF.

The chain employs TRBV5-6 and TRBJ1-2, with D possibly matching TRBD1 (6 bases). The CDR3 covers 12 residues. The germline V gene has CDR1 SGHDT and CDR2 YYEEEE. Trimming left V 5 bases short and J 8 bases short, with 13 bases between. CDR3 region: CASSFDRKGYTF. CDR3 bases: TGTGCCAGCAGTTTTGACAGGAAGGGCTACACCTTC.

The V and J genes are TRBV6-5 and TRBJ1-1; TRBD1 matches at 8 bases. Trimming cost V 7 bases and J 3 bases; bases outside gene matches: 7. Germline CDR1 and CDR2: MNHEY and SVGAGI. This CDR3 is built from 14 residues. CDR3 sequence: CASTEDRGDTEAFF. The CDR3 nucleotides are TGTGCCAGCACCGAAGACAGGGGCGACACTGAAGCTTTCTTT.

The chain links TRBV14 to TRBJ1-2; 9 nucleotides match TRBD1. J was trimmed by 8 bases and V by 1 base; bases with no gene match: 8. The CDR3 loop spans 15 amino acids. Germline CDR1 is SGHDN and CDR2 is FVKESK. CDR3 sequence: CASSQAGTGPFGYTF. The CDR3 nucleotides read TGTGCCAGCAGCCAAGCAGGGACAGGGCCCTTCGGCTACACCTTC.

The CDR3 DNA reads TGTGCCAGCAGCCGTAGGGGAGGTTACCAAGAGACCCAGTACTTC. Its protein product is CASSRRGGYQETQYF. The chain is built from TRBV11-2 and TRBJ2-5; possibly TRBD2 for D (6 bases). The V end lost 5 bases, the J end lost 0 bases, and 13 bases lay between the germline ends. This CDR3 contains 15 residues. Germline V CDR1 and CDR2: SGHAT, FQNNGV.